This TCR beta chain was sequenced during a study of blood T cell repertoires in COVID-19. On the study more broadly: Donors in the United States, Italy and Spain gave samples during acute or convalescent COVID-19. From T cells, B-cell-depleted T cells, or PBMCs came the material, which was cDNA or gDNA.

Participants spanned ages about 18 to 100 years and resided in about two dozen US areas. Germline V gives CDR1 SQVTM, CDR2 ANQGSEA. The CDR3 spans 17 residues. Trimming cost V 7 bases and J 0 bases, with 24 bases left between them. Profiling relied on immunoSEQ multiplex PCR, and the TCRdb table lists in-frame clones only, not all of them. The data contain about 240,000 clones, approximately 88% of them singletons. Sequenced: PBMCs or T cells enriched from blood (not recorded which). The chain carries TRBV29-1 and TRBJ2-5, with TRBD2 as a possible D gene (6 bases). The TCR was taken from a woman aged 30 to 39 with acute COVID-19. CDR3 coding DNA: TGCAGCGCCGACGGGGGTCACCACGCGTCGGACCAAGAGACCCAGTACTTC. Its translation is CSADGGHHASDQETQYF.